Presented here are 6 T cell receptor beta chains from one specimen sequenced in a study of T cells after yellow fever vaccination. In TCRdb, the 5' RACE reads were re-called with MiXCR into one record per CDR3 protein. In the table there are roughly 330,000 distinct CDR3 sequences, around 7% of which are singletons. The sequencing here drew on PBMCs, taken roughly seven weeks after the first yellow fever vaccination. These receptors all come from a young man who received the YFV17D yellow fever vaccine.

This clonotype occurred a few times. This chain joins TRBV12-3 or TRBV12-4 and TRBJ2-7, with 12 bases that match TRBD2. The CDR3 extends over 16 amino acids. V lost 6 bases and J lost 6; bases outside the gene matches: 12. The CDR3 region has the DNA TGTGCCAGCAGAAACGGCGGACTAGCGGGGACTAGCGAGCAGTACTTC. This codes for CASRNGGLAGTSEQYF.

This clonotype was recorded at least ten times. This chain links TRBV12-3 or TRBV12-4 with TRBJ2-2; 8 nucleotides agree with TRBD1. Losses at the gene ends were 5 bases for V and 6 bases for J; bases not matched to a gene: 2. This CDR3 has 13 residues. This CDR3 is CASSTQGAGELFF. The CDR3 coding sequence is TGTGCCAGCAGTACACAGGGGGCCGGGGAGCTGTTTTTT.

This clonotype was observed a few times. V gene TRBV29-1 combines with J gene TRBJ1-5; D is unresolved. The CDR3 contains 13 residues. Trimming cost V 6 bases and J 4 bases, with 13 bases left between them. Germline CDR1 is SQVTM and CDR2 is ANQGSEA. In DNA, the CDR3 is TGCAGCGTGGGTCCGGGCCCTAATCAGCCCCAGCATTTT. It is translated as CSVGPGPNQPQHF. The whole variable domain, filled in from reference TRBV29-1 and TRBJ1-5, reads SAVISQKPSRDICQRGTSLTIQCQVDSQVTMMFWYRQQPGQSLTLIATANQGSEATYESGFVIDKFPISRPNLTFSTLTVSNMSPEDSSIYLCSVGPGPNQPQHFGDGTRLSIL.

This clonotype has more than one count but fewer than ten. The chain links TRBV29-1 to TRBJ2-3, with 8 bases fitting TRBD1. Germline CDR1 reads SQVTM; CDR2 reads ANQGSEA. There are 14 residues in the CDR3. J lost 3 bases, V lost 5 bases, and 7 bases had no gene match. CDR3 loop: CSVSGQGGTDTQYF. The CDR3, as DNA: TGCAGCGTTTCAGGACAGGGTGGGACAGATACGCAGTATTTT.

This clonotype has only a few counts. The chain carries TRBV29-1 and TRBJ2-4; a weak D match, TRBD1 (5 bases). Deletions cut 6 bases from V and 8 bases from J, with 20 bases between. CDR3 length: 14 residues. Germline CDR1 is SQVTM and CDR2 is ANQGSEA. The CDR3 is CSVTDTGLGDIQYF. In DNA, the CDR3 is TGCAGCGTGACAGACACTGGGCTTGGGGACATTCAGTACTTC. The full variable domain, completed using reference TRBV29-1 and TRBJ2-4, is SAVISQKPSRDICQRGTSLTIQCQVDSQVTMMFWYRQQPGQSLTLIATANQGSEATYESGFVIDKFPISRPNLTFSTLTVSNMSPEDSSIYLCSVTDTGLGDIQYFGAGTRLSVL.

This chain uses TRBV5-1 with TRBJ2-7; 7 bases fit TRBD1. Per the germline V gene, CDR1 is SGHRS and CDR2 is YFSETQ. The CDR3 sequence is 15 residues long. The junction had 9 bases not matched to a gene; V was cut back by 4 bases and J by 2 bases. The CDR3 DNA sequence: TGCGCCAGCAGCCTGACAGGGCTAGGACCCTACGAGCAGTACTTC. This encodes CASSLTGLGPYEQYF.